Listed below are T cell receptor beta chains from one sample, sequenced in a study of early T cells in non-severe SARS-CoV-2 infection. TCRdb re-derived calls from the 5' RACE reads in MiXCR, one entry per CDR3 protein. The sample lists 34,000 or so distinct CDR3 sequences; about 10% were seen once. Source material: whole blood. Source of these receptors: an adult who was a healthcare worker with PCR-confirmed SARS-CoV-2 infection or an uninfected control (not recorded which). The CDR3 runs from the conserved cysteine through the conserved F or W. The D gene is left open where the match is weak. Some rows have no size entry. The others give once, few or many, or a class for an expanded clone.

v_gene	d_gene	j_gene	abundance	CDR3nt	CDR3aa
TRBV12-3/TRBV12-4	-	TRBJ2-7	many	TGTGCCAGCAGCCCGAACAGGGTCCCCTACGAGCAGTACTTC	CASSPNRVPYEQYF
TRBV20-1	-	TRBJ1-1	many	TGCAGTGCTAGTAGCACAGCGAACACTGAAGCTTTCTTT	CSASSTANTEAFF
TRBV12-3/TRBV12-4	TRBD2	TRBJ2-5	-	TGTGCCAGCAGTTTATTCGGGGGGGAGAGGGAGACCCAGTACTTC	CASSLFGGERETQYF
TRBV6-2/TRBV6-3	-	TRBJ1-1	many	TGTGCCAGCGGGGAGTTGGACACTGAAGCTTTCTTT	CASGELDTEAFF
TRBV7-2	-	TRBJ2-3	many	TGTGCCAGCAGCCCTGGTTTCACAGATACGCAGTATTTT	CASSPGFTDTQYF
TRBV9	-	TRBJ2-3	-	TGTGCCAGCAGCGTAGAGGAGCGGGATACGCAGTATTTT	CASSVEERDTQYF
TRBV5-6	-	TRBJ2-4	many	TGTGCCAGCAGCTTGGTCGGCCAGCTAAACATTCAGTACTTC	CASSLVGQLNIQYF
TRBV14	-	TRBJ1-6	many	TGTGCCAGCAGCCAAGGCCGGGCGTTGCGCAATTCACCCCTCCACTTT	CASSQGRALRNSPLHF
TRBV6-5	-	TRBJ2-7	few	TGTGCCAGCAGTTACAGGGCCCCCTACGAGCAGTACTTC	CASSYRAPYEQYF
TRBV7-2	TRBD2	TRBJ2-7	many	TGTGCCAGCAGCTTAGGGGCGGGGGGAATGTACGAGCAGTACTTC	CASSLGAGGMYEQYF
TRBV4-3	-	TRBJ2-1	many	TGCGCCAGCAGCCAAGGAACAGGGAGCAGAAATGAGCAGTTCTTC	CASSQGTGSRNEQFF
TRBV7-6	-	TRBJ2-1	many	TGTGCCAGCAGCTTTTCGGGGCGGGGCGGTGAGCAGTTCTTC	CASSFSGRGGEQFF
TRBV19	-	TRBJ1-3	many	TGTGCCAGTAGTATGGATCAAGGGACTGGAAACACCATATATTTT	CASSMDQGTGNTIYF